This TCR beta chain is from a study of early T cells in non-severe SARS-CoV-2 infection. One entry per CDR3 protein results from TCRdb running MiXCR on the 5' RACE reads. The table has tens of thousands of distinct CDR3 sequences, roughly 9% seen once; the top ten hold under 4.5%. V lost 2 bases to trimming and J lost 4 bases, with 12 bases between them. The CDR3 is made up of 15 amino acids. The chain recombines TRBV12-3 or TRBV12-4 with TRBJ1-5, with D possibly TRBD1 on 5 matching bases. The sequencing here drew on whole blood, taken at baseline. The source is an adult who was a healthcare worker with PCR-confirmed SARS-CoV-2 infection or an uninfected control (not recorded which). As DNA, the CDR3 is TGTGCCAGCAGTTTAAGCAGGGAGAGGAATCAGCCCCAGCATTTT. This sequence encodes CASSLSRERNQPQHF.